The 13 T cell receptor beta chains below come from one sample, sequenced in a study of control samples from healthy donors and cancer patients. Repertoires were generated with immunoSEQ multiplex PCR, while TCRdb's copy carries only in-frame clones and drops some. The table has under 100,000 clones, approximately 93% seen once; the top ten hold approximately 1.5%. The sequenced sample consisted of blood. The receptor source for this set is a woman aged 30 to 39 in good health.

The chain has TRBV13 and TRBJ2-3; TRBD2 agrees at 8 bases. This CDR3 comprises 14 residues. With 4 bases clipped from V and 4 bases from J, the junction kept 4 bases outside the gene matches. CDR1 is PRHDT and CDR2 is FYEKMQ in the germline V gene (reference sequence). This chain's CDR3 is CASSSGLVSDTQYF. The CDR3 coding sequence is TGTGCCAGCAGCTCGGGACTAGTGTCAGATACGCAGTATTTT. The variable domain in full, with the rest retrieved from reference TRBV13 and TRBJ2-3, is AAGVIQSPRHLIKEKRETATLKCYPIPRHDTVYWYQQGPGQDPQFLISFYEKMQSDKGSIPDRFSAQQFSDYHSELNMSSLELGDSALYFCASSSGLVSDTQYFGPGTRLTVL.

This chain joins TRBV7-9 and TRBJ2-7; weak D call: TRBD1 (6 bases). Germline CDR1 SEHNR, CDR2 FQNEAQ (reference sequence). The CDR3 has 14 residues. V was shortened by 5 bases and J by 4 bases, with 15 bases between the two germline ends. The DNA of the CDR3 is TGTGCCAGCAGCGTATCCGGGACATCTTACGAGCAGTACTTC. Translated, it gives CASSVSGTSYEQYF.

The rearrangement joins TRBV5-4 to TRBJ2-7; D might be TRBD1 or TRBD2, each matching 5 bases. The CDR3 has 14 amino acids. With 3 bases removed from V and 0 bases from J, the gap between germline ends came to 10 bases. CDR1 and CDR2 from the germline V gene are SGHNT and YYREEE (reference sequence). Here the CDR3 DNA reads TGTGCCAGCAGCTGGGACCAAAACTCCTACGAGCAGTACTTC. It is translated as CASSWDQNSYEQYF.

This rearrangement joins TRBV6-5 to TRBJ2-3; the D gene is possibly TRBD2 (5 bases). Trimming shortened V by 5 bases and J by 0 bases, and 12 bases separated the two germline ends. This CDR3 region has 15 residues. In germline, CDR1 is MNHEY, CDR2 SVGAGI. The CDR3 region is CASSLTSPSTDTQYF. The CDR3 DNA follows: TGTGCCAGCAGTCTAACTAGTCCTAGCACAGATACGCAGTATTTT.

The CDR3 DNA sequence: TGTGCCAGCAGTTTCGCTGTACAGACCGGGGAGCTGTTTTTT. As protein: CASSFAVQTGELFF. This sequence joins TRBV27 and TRBJ2-2; D not certain. The V gene's germline CDR1 is MNHEY and CDR2 SMNVEV (reference sequence). The CDR3 spans 14 residues. V dropped 3 bases and J dropped 5 bases, with 10 bases sitting between them.

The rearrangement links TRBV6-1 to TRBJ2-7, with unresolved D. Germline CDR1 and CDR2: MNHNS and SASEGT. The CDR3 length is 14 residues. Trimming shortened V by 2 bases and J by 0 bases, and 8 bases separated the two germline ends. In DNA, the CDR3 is TGTGCCAGCAGTGAACGTACCACCTCCTACGAGCAGTACTTC. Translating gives CASSERTTSYEQYF.

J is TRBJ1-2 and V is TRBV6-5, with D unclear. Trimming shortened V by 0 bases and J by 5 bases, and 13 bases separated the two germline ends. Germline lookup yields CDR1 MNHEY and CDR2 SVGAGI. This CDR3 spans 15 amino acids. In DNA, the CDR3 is TGTGCCAGCAGTTACTCAGGGCGGGGTCTATATGGCTACACCTTC. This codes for CASSYSGRGLYGYTF.

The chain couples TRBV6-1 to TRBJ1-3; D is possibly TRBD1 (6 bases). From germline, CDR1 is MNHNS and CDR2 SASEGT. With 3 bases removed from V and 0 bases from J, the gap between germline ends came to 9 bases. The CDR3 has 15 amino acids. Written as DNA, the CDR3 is TGTGCCAGCAGTGAGGGGGCAGACTCTGGAAACACCATATATTTT. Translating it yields CASSEGADSGNTIYF.

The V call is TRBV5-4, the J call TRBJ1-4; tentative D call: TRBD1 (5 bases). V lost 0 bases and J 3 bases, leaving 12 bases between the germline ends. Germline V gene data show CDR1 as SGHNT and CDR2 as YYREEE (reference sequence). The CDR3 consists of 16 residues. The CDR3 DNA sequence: TGTGCCAGCAGCTTGGCGGGGGTGAGGTCTAATGAAAAACTGTTTTTT. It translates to CASSLAGVRSNEKLFF.

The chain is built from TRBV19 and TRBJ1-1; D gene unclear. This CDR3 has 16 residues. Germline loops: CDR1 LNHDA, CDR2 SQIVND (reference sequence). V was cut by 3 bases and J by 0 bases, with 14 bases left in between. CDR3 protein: CASSIYKVLMNTEAFF. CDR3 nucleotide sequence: TGTGCCAGTAGTATTTATAAGGTTCTTATGAACACTGAAGCTTTCTTT.

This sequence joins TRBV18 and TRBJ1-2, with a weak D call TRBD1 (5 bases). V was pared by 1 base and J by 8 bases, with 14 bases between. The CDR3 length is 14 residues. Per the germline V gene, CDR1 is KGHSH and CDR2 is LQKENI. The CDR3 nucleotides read TGTGCCAGCTCACCACTGGGGCAGGACAAGGGCTACACCTTC. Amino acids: CASSPLGQDKGYTF.

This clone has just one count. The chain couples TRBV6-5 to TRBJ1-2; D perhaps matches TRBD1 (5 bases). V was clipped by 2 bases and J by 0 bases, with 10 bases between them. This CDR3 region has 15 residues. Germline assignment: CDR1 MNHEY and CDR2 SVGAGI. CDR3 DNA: TGTGCCAGCAGTTACGTGGGGCGGACTAACTATGGCTACACCTTC. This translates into CASSYVGRTNYGYTF.

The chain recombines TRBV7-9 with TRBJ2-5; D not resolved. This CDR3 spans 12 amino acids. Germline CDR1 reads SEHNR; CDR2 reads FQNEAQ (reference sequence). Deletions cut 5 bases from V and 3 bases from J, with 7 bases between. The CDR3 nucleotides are TGTGCCAGCAGCAGGTCCGAAGAGACCCAGTACTTC. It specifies CASSRSEETQYF.